This record looks at one T cell receptor (beta chain) sequence and its context. The data originate from a study of glioma-infiltrating T cells after dendritic cell vaccination. This CDR3 spans 15 amino acids. CDR1 SGHRS and CDR2 YFSETQ come from the germline V gene. V lost 6 bases to trimming and J lost 7 bases; unmatched junction nucleotides: 11. Only in-frame clones appear in the TCRdb table, and some are missing; sequencing was by immunoSEQ multiplex PCR. In the table there are around 97,000 clones, roughly 80% of which are singletons. The rearrangement links TRBV5-1 to TRBJ2-2; 8 bases align to TRBD2. The receptor was derived from a human donor with glioblastoma. The sample in question was blood, obtained before dendritic cell vaccination. CDR3: CASTSSGGASGELFF. The CDR3 region has the DNA TGCGCCAGCACCTCCTCGGGGGGGGCGAGCGGGGAGCTGTTTTTT.